Presented here are 2 T cell receptor beta chains from one specimen sequenced in a study of persistence of HIV-infected CD4 T cells. No antigens are known for them. Nonspecific anti-CD3/anti-CD28 bead stimulation represents the broad CD4+ T cell repertoire. CD4+ T cells upregulating both CD40 ligand and CD69 were sorted as responding cells. The libraries were made with immunoSEQ version 4 in survey mode. TCRdb's table, derived via immunoSEQ multiplex PCR, lists solely in-frame clones and lacks some. The profile shows about 45,000 clones, approximately 93% of them singletons. This specimen consisted of CD4+ T cells sorted from PBMCs after roughly 17-hour stimulation, obtained from a patient who received antiretroviral therapy. The receptors were sampled from an adult man with HIV who was CMV-seropositive.

The genes are TRBV5-1 and TRBJ2-7; D ambiguous. Trimming stripped 0 bases from V and 0 bases from J, with 13 bases between. This CDR3 spans 16 amino acids. CDR1 SGHRS and CDR2 YFSETQ come from the germline V gene. CDR3 loop: CASSLAAGSSSYEQYF. Here the CDR3 DNA reads TGCGCCAGCAGCTTGGCGGCAGGATCGAGCTCCTACGAGCAGTACTTC.

The chain employs TRBV15 and TRBJ1-5, with 12 nucleotides matching TRBD1. Per the germline V gene, CDR1 is LNHNV and CDR2 is YYDKDF (reference sequence). Trimming removed 4 bases from V and 6 bases from J; junction bases left unmatched: 10. The CDR3 has 17 amino acids. CDR3 bases: TGTGCCACCAGCAAATCTTCCGGGACAGGGGGCATTCAGCCCCAGCATTTT. Translating it yields CATSKSSGTGGIQPQHF.